Presented here are 12 T cell receptor beta chains from one specimen sequenced in a study of Graves' ophthalmopathy and Graves' hyperthyroidism. The authors amplified TCR beta CDR3 regions, and they did so from RNA transcripts for repertoire sequencing. First-round RT-PCR relied on HTBI primers, and a second-round multiplex PCR came next. MiXCR, applied by TCRdb to the multiplex PCR reads, yields one record per CDR3 protein. The data hold 900,000 to 1,200,000 distinct CDR3 sequences, with roughly 35% observed a single time. The sequenced sample was peripheral blood or thyroid tissue (not recorded which). These receptors came from an adult man with Graves' hyperthyroidism.

This clonotype has a handful of counts. This chain links TRBV3-2 with TRBJ2-7; TRBD2, the table's D call, lacks a check against the DNA. TRBV3-2 is designated a pseudogene. This CDR3 region has 13 residues. For the CDR3, the DNA is TGTGCCAACAGCCCTTCGGGGGAGGTCGAGCAGTACTTC. It specifies CANSPSGEVEQYF.

This clonotype was seen ten or more times. V and J are TRBV7-9 and TRBJ2-5, with TRBD2 matching 12 bases. Looked up from germline, CDR1 is SEHNR and CDR2 is FQNEAQ (reference sequence). J gave up 5 bases and V 2 bases, and 18 bases lay outside the gene matches. The CDR3 sequence is 20 residues long. CDR3 bases: TGTGCCAGCAGCTTAAGTGTTTGGCCTAGCGGGAGGGCCCCATGGGAGACCCAGTACTTC. Protein sequence: CASSLSVWPSGRAPWETQYF.

In this sample, this clonotype turned up a few times. CDR3 loop: CSASPQVGTRRETQYF. DNA for the CDR3: TGCAGTGCTAGCCCGCAGGTGGGGACCCGGAGAGAGACCCAGTACTTC. The rearrangement links TRBV20-1 to TRBJ2-5; D could derive from TRBD1 or TRBD2 (5 bases each). The CDR3 contains 16 residues. V lost 3 bases and J lost 4, with 21 bases in between. The germline gives CDR1 DFQATT, CDR2 SNEGSKA (reference sequence).

This clonotype was seen ten or more times. The rearrangement links TRBV6-2 or TRBV6-3 to TRBJ1-2, with 7 bases that match TRBD1. The ends lost 5 bases at V and 7 bases at J; junction bases unmatched: 16. There are 16 residues in the CDR3. The germline V gene has CDR1 MNHEY and CDR2 SVGEGT. The CDR3 loop is CASSTSGTADRFGYTF. The CDR3 bases are TGTGCCAGCAGTACCTCCGGGACAGCCGATAGGTTTGGCTACACCTTC.

The CDR3 reads CASKSFLGETQYF. CDR3 in DNA: TGTGCCAGCAAAAGTTTTTTAGGAGAGACCCAGTACTTC. This chain uses TRBV7-2 with TRBJ2-5; no clear D gene. The CDR3 length is 13 residues. CDR1 and CDR2 (germline): SGHTA, FQGNSA. Trimming shortened V by 7 bases and J by 4 bases, and 13 bases separated the two germline ends.

CDR3 DNA: TGTGCCAGCACCCGGATAGTGGGTTCCTACGAGCAGTACTTC. Amino acid sequence: CASTRIVGSYEQYF. The J gene is TRBJ2-7, the V gene TRBV11-2; D not certain. CDR3 length: 14 residues. The germline V and J ends were trimmed by 7 bases and 1 base, with 14 bases remaining between them. The germline V gene has CDR1 SGHAT and CDR2 FQNNGV.

CDR3 residues: CASSLALAGAGEQYF. The CDR3 nucleotides are TGTGCCAGCAGCTTGGCCCTAGCGGGAGCGGGTGAGCAGTACTTC. V gene TRBV5-4 combines with J gene TRBJ2-7; 10 bases line up with TRBD2. CDR3 length: 15 residues. V was clipped by 0 bases and J by 7 bases; unmatched bases: 7. Germline V gene data show CDR1 as SGHNT and CDR2 as YYREEE (reference sequence).

This clonotype was recorded at least ten times. V and J are TRBV19 and TRBJ2-2; D is possibly TRBD1 (5 bases). Trimming left V 2 bases short and J 4 bases short, with 14 bases between. From germline, CDR1 is LNHDA and CDR2 SQIVND (reference sequence). The CDR3 sequence is 16 residues long. CDR3 amino acids: CASSILAGQPTGELFF. CDR3 coding DNA: TGTGCCAGTAGTATACTGGCCGGACAACCCACCGGGGAGCTGTTTTTT.

V and J are TRBV11-2 and TRBJ2-7; 11 bases agree with TRBD2. The V gene end was trimmed by 5 bases and the J gene end by 11 bases; junction bases not matched to a gene: 8. CDR3 length equals 13 residues. Germline CDR1 reads SGHAT; CDR2 reads FQNNGV. CDR3 sequence (DNA): TGTGCCAGCAGCGCAGAGATGGGACTAGCGGAGTACTTC. This encodes CASSAEMGLAEYF. Using reference TRBV11-2 and TRBJ2-7 for the parts outside the CDR3, the full variable domain is EAGVAQSPRYKIIEKRQSVAFWCNPISGHATLYWYQQILGQGPKLLIQFQNNGVVDDSQLPKDRFSAERLKGVDSTLKIQPAKLEDSAVYLCASSAEMGLAEYFGPGTRLTVT.

The rearrangement joins TRBV12-3 or TRBV12-4 to TRBJ1-3; tentative D call: TRBD1 (6 bases). CDR3 length equals 15 residues. Deletions cut 3 bases from V and 4 bases from J, with 13 bases between. CDR3 protein: CASSLGGAEGNTIYF. The CDR3 DNA sequence: TGTGCCAGCAGTTTGGGGGGGGCCGAAGGAAACACCATATATTTT.

Remarks on this clonotype: Compared with germline, one end of the junction differs, possibly owing to a read error. CDR3 DNA: TGCAGTGCAACCCGACCCCAAGGGACCCAGTACTTC. It yields the protein CSATRPQGTQYF. The chain is built from TRBV20-1 and TRBJ2-5; no firm D call. Germline V gives CDR1 DFQATT, CDR2 SNEGSKA (reference sequence). CDR3 length: 12 residues.

The chain couples TRBV15 to TRBJ2-7; D could derive from TRBD1 or TRBD2 (6 bases each). From germline, CDR1 is LNHNV and CDR2 YYDKDF (reference sequence). CDR3 size: 14 residues. The V gene lost 5 bases and the J gene lost 4 bases, with 15 bases spanning the gap. This chain's CDR3 is CATSPGDTSYEQYF. The DNA for the CDR3 is TGTGCCACCAGCCCGGGGGACACCTCATACGAGCAGTACTTC.